This entry describes one T cell receptor (beta chain). The CDR3 covers 15 residues. Unmatched junction bases numbered 5, after V lost 5 bases and J lost 0 bases. The V gene's germline CDR1 is SGHRS and CDR2 YFSETQ. These data come from a study of blood T cell repertoires in COVID-19. Study-level information: Spain, Italy and the United States supplied samples that represented acute and convalescent COVID-19.

Profiled with immunoSEQ multiplex PCR; TCRdb holds only in-frame clones, not every one. This table holds about 360,000 clones, approximately 86% found once. This TCR was recovered from an older woman with COVID-19, enrolled during active disease. The sequenced sample consisted of peripheral blood. This chain joins TRBV5-1 and TRBJ1-3; 7 bases fit TRBD1. The CDR3 loop reads CASRPQGVSGNTIYF. CDR3 in DNA: TGCGCCAGCAGACCCCAGGGGGTCTCTGGAAACACCATATATTTT.